This passage covers 23 T cell receptor beta chains from one sample sequenced in a study of cytomegalovirus exposure and HLA in healthy donors. The PCR contained 60 Vbeta and 13 Jbeta primers. Produced via immunoSEQ multiplex PCR; TCRdb's table is partial and in-frame only. This table holds approximately 54,000 clones, around 82% found once. Sequenced: PBMCs. The receptors here all came from a young woman in good health and CMV-seronegative.

The genes are TRBV2 and TRBJ2-6, with D possibly TRBD1 on 5 matching bases. CDR1 SNHLY and CDR2 FYNNEI come from the germline V gene. CDR3 size: 15 residues. V was clipped by 5 bases and J by 0 bases, with 8 bases between them. CDR3 DNA sequence: TGTGCCAGCAGTACGACAGACTCTGGGGCCAACGTCCTGACTTTC. As protein: CASSTTDSGANVLTF.

The chain links TRBV4-2 to TRBJ2-4; a weak D match, TRBD2 (6 bases). This CDR3 is 14 amino acids long. The V end was cut by 4 bases, the J end by 5 bases, with 12 bases between. Germline values: CDR1 LGHNA, CDR2 YNFKEQ. CDR3 DNA: TGTGCCAGCAGCCCCGGGACTCTCCAAAACATTCAGTACTTC. Protein sequence: CASSPGTLQNIQYF.

CDR3 loop: CASSLLGGAPQETQYF. CDR3 nucleotide sequence: TGTGCCAGCAGTTTACTGGGGGGGGCGCCCCAAGAGACCCAGTACTTC. The chain recombines TRBV28 with TRBJ2-5; D might be TRBD2 (7 bases). Germline V gene sequence: CDR1 MDHEN, CDR2 SYDVKM. This CDR3 comprises 16 residues. Trimming removed 2 bases at V and 1 base at J, with 14 bases between.

The chain combines TRBV6-1 with TRBJ2-3; a possible D gene is TRBD2 (5 bases). CDR1 and CDR2 (germline): MNHNS, SASEGT. Trimming removed 2 bases at V and 4 bases at J, with 7 bases between. CDR3 size: 13 residues. The CDR3 loop reads CASSELEADTQYF. The CDR3 bases are TGTGCCAGCAGTGAATTGGAGGCAGATACGCAGTATTTT.

This clone was detected only once. The chain uses TRBV28 and TRBJ2-2; the D gene is possibly TRBD2 (6 bases). The CDR3 spans 14 residues. V was clipped by 5 bases and J by 6 bases, with 13 bases between them. The germline gives CDR1 MDHEN, CDR2 SYDVKM. CDR3 nucleotides: TGTGCCAGCAGTGCCCTTAGGGAGGCCGGGGAGCTGTTTTTT. Translated: CASSALREAGELFF. The full variable domain, its missing parts supplied by reference TRBV28 and TRBJ2-2, is DVKVTQSSRYLVKRTGEKVFLECVQDMDHENMFWYRQDPGLGLRLIYFSYDVKMKEKGDIPEGYSVSREKKERFSLILESASTNQTSMYLCASSALREAGELFFGEGSRLTVL.

V gene TRBV7-9 combines with J gene TRBJ1-1; a possible D gene is TRBD1 (6 bases). Trimming took off 3 bases at V and 5 bases at J, with 16 bases between the two ends. Germline V lookup: CDR1 SEHNR, CDR2 FQNEAQ (reference sequence). The CDR3 runs to 15 residues. The CDR3 spells CASSLGAGALTEAFF. In nucleotides, the CDR3 is TGTGCCAGCAGCTTGGGGGCGGGGGCGTTGACTGAAGCTTTCTTT.

The chain recombines TRBV27 with TRBJ2-2; D is unclear. CDR3 length: 13 residues. Per germline, CDR1 MNHEY and CDR2 SMNVEV (reference sequence). With 5 bases removed from V and 5 bases from J, the gap between germline ends came to 9 bases. In DNA form, the CDR3 reads TGTGCCAGCAGTCCAAGGCGGACCGGGGAGCTGTTTTTT. Amino acids: CASSPRRTGELFF.

The V gene is TRBV7-9, the J gene TRBJ2-7; TRBD2 matches at 13 bases. This CDR3 is built from 14 residues. Looked up from germline, CDR1 is SEHNR and CDR2 is FQNEAQ (reference sequence). The V and J ends lost 4 bases and 5 bases, in that order; junction bases with no gene match: 2. Here the CDR3 DNA reads TGTGCCAGCAGCTCCGGACTAGCGGGAGACGAGCAGTACTTC. Encoded protein: CASSSGLAGDEQYF.

V and J are TRBV19 and TRBJ2-7, with D uncertain. CDR3 length equals 12 residues. V lost 0 bases, J lost 6 bases, and 6 bases lay in between. Germline V gives CDR1 LNHDA, CDR2 SQIVND (reference sequence). The CDR3 DNA reads as TGTGCCAGTAGTATAGACAGGCTCGAGCAGTACTTC. Translating gives CASSIDRLEQYF.

V is TRBV10-2 and J is TRBJ1-1; TRBD1 is a possible D gene (6 bases). Germline V gene sequence: CDR1 WSHSY, CDR2 SAAADI. This CDR3 region has 13 residues. With 6 bases removed from V and 3 bases from J, the gap between germline ends came to 11 bases. CDR3 coding DNA: TGCGCCAGCAGGGGGGACATGTACACTGAAGCTTTCTTT. This translates into CASRGDMYTEAFF.

The chain employs TRBV7-9 and TRBJ1-1; maybe TRBD1 (5 bases). The V end lost 0 bases, the J end lost 0 bases, and 11 bases lay between the germline ends. The CDR3 contains 16 residues. Looked up from germline, CDR1 is SEHNR and CDR2 is FQNEAQ (reference sequence). The CDR3 region has the DNA TGTGCCAGCAGCTTAGCCGGGGGTGCCATGAACACTGAAGCTTTCTTT. It specifies CASSLAGGAMNTEAFF.

V gene TRBV10-3 combines with J gene TRBJ1-2; D not certain. The V end was cut by 0 bases, the J end by 7 bases, with 3 bases between. This CDR3 comprises 11 residues. The germline gives CDR1 ENHRY, CDR2 SYGVKD. This CDR3 reads CAISESRGYTF. CDR3 DNA sequence: TGTGCCATCAGTGAGTCTCGTGGCTACACCTTC.

This clone was recorded a few times. The chain couples TRBV5-4 to TRBJ2-3; 16 bases fit TRBD2. V trimming: 5 bases; J trimming: 1 base; junction bases outside the gene matches: 7. The CDR3 has 18 amino acids. Germline V gene sequence: CDR1 SGHNT, CDR2 YYREEE (reference sequence). This CDR3 reads CASRTGTSGRGGTDTQYF. The CDR3 nucleotides read TGTGCCAGCAGGACGGGGACTAGCGGGAGGGGGGGCACAGATACGCAGTATTTT.

The V and J genes are TRBV28 and TRBJ1-1; D ambiguous. Trimming cost V 1 base and J 5 bases, with 17 bases left between them. The CDR3 extends over 16 amino acids. Germline CDR1 and CDR2: MDHEN and SYDVKM. Here the CDR3 DNA reads TGTGCCAGCAGTTTATTACTAGGTTCAGGTTGGACTGAAGCTTTCTTT. As protein: CASSLLLGSGWTEAFF.

The V call is TRBV12-2, the J call TRBJ1-2. TRBV12-2 is labeled a pseudogene. The CDR3 totals 14 residues. The CDR3 coding sequence is TGTGCAAGTCGCCCCCGGGGGGGGGCGAGAGGCTACACCTTC. Its protein is CASRPRGGARGYTF.

V and J are TRBV28 and TRBJ1-2; D possibly corresponds to TRBD1 (6 bases). This CDR3 comprises 11 residues. Trimming removed 11 bases at V and 8 bases at J, with 15 bases between. Germline loops: CDR1 MDHEN, CDR2 SYDVKM. The CDR3 spells CAGTGRGGYTF. Written as DNA, the CDR3 is TGTGCCGGCACAGGGAGGGGCGGCTACACCTTC.

CDR3 amino acids: CSVEPGDAEISEAFF. CDR3 nucleotide sequence: TGCAGCGTTGAACCGGGGGATGCGGAGATCTCTGAAGCTTTCTTT. V usage is TRBV29-1 and J usage is TRBJ1-1; D is perhaps TRBD1 (5 bases). V was cut by 2 bases and J by 6 bases, with 19 bases left in between. Germline CDR1 SQVTM, CDR2 ANQGSEA. The CDR3 loop spans 15 amino acids.

The chain is built from TRBV2 and TRBJ2-2, with 10 bases fitting TRBD1. The CDR3 extends over 17 amino acids. Trimming took 7 bases from V and 5 from J; bases not matched to a gene: 13. Per the germline V gene, CDR1 is SNHLY and CDR2 is FYNNEI. The CDR3 DNA reads TGTGCCAGCACTGACGAAGGGACAGGGGTGGATACCGGGGAGCTGTTTTTT. Its translation is CASTDEGTGVDTGELFF.

The chain has TRBV5-4 and TRBJ2-3, with a possible D match to TRBD2 (6 bases). In germline, CDR1 is SGHNT, CDR2 YYREEE (reference sequence). V was pared by 4 bases and J by 0 bases, with 12 bases between. The CDR3 consists of 15 residues. In DNA form, the CDR3 reads TGTGCCAGCAGCCGCGGGGCCGCGAGCACAGATACGCAGTATTTT. Protein product: CASSRGAASTDTQYF.

The genes are TRBV30 and TRBJ2-3, with TRBD2 identical over 9 bases. CDR1 GTSNPN and CDR2 SVGIG come from the germline V gene (reference sequence). The ends lost 2 bases at V and 5 bases at J; junction bases unmatched: 5. The CDR3 consists of 14 residues. The CDR3 region has the DNA TGTGCCTGGAGTTGGCGGGAGGGCTTAGATACGCAGTATTTT. Its protein is CAWSWREGLDTQYF.

Of note for this clone: A junction end diverges from the germline sequence, so it may reflect a read error. In nucleotides, the CDR3 is TGTGCCAGCAGTTACGCGGATCCTGGGGCCAACGGCCTGACTTTC. Translating it yields CASSYADPGANGLTF. The chain has TRBV6-6 and TRBJ2-6; TRBD1 might be the D (5 bases). This CDR3 is 15 amino acids long. Germline V gives CDR1 MNHNY, CDR2 SVGAGI (reference sequence).

The chain carries TRBV19 and TRBJ1-6, with D unresolved. Germline values: CDR1 LNHDA, CDR2 SQIVND (reference sequence). The CDR3 contains 14 residues. V was shortened by 5 bases and J by 7 bases, with 12 bases between the two germline ends. As DNA, the CDR3 is TGTGCCAGTAGTTCCGACACGCTGAATTCACCCCTCCACTTT. Protein product: CASSSDTLNSPLHF.

In its sample, this clone was seen a few times. The V and J genes are TRBV28 and TRBJ1-1; 9 bases align to TRBD1. V lost 8 bases to trimming and J lost 2 bases; unmatched junction nucleotides: 9. The CDR3 is 15 residues long. Germline CDR1 MDHEN, CDR2 SYDVKM. CDR3 amino acids: CASRRPGQGNTEAFF. In DNA, the CDR3 is TGTGCCAGCCGACGACCGGGACAGGGAAACACTGAAGCTTTCTTT.